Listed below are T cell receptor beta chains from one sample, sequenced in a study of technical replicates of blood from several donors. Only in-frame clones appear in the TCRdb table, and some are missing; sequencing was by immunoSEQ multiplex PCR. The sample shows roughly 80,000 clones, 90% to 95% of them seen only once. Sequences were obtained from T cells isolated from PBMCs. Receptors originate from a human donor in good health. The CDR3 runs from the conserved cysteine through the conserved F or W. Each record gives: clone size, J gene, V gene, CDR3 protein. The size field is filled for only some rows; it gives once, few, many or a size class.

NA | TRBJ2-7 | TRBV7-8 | CASGEDIYEQYF
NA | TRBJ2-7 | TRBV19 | CASSKAGGTYEQYF
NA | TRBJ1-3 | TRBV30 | CAWSYGLLNSGNTIYF
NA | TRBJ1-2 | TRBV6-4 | CASSEDYLSTWVYGYTF
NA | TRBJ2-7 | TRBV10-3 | CAISESRTVSYEQYF
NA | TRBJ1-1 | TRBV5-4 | CASSLGVGEAEAFF
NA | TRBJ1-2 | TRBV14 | CASSQEGYGYTF
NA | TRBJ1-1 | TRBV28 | CASSPNIWGGPNEAFF
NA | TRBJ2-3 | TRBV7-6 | CASSLALGGFRDTQYF
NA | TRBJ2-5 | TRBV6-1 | CASSEWGQGLKETQYF
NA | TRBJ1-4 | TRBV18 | CASSPGQADEKLFF
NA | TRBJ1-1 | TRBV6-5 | CASGSLNTEAFF
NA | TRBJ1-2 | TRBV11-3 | CASSPGGGANYGYTF
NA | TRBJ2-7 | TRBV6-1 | CASSEVQGLTYEQYF
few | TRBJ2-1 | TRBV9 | CASSLLNPTRAGDIGEQFF
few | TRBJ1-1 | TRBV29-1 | CSVGQNTEAFF
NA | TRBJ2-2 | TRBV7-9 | CASSLGDSGPLGELFF
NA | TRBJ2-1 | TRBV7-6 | CASSPGLASNEQFF
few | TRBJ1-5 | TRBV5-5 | CASSLLQTSNQPQHF
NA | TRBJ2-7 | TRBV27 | CASSLLSRTPSYEQYF
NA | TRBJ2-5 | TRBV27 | CASSSPQETQYF
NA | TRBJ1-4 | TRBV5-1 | CASSSSGEKLFF